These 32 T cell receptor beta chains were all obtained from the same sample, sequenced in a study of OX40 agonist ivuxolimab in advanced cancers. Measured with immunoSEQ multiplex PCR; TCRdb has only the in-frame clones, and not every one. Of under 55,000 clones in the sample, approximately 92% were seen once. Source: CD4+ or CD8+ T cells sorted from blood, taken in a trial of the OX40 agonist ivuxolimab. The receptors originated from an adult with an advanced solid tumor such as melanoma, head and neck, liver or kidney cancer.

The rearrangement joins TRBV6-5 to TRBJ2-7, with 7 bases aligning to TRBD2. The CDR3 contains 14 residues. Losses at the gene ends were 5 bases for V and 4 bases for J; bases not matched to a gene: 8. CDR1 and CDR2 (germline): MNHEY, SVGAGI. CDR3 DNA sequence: TGTGCCAGCAGTCTCCGGGGGGTAAGGTACGAGCAGTACTTC. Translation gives CASSLRGVRYEQYF.

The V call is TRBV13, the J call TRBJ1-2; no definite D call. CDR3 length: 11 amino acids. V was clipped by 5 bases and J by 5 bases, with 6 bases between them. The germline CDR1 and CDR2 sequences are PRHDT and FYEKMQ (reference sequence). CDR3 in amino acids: CASSGEYGYTF. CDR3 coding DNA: TGTGCCAGCAGCGGGGAATATGGCTACACCTTC. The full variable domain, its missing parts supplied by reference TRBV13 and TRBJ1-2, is AAGVIQSPRHLIKEKRETATLKCYPIPRHDTVYWYQQGPGQDPQFLISFYEKMQSDKGSIPDRFSAQQFSDYHSELNMSSLELGDSALYFCASSGEYGYTFGSGTRLTVV.

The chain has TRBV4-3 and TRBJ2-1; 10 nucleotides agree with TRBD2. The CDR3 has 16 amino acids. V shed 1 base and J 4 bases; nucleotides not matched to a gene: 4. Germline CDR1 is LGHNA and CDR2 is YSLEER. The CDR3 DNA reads TGCGCCAGCAGCCAAGTGGGACTAGCGTTTTACAATGAGCAGTTCTTC. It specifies CASSQVGLAFYNEQFF.

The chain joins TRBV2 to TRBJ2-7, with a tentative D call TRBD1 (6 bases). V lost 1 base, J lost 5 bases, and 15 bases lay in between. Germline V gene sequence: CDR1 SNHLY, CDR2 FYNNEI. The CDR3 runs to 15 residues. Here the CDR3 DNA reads TGTGCCAGCAGTGAAGTAAGGCAGGGGTCCAACGAGCAGTACTTC. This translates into CASSEVRQGSNEQYF.

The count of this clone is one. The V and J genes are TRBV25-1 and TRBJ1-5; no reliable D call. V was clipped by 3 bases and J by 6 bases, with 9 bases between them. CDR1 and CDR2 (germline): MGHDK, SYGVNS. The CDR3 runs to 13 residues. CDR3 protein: CASSDPLGQPQHF. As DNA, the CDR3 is TGTGCCAGCAGTGACCCCCTCGGTCAGCCCCAGCATTTT.

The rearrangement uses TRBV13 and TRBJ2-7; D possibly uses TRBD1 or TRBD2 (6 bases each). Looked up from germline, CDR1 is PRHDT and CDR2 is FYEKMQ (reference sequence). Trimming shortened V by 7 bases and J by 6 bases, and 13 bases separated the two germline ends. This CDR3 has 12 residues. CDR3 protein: CASKGGAAEQYF. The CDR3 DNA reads TGTGCCAGCAAGGGGGGCGCCGCCGAGCAGTACTTC.

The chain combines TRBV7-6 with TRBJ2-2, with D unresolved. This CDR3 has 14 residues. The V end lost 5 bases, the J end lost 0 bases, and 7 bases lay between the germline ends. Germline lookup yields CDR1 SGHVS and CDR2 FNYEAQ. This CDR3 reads CASSLLPNTGELFF. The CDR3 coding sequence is TGTGCCAGCAGCCTCCTACCGAACACCGGGGAGCTGTTTTTT.

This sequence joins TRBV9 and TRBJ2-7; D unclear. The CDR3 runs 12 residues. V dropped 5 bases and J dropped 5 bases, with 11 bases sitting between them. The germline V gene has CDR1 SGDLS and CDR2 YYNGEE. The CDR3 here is CASSPGGDEQYF. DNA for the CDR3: TGTGCCAGCAGTCCCGGTGGAGACGAGCAGTACTTC.

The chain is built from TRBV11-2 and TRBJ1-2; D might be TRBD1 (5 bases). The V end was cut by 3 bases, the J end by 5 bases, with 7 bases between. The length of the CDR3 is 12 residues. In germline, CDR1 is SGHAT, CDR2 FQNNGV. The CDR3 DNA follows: TGTGCCAGCAGCTTGGGGGAATATGGCTACACCTTC. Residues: CASSLGEYGYTF.

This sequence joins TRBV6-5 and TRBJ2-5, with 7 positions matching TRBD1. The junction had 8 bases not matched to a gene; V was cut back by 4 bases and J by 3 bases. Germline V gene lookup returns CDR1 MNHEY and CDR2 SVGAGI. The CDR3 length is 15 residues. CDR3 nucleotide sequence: TGTGCCAGCAGTTCAGACAGGGAAGATGAAGAGACCCAGTACTTC. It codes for CASSSDREDEETQYF.

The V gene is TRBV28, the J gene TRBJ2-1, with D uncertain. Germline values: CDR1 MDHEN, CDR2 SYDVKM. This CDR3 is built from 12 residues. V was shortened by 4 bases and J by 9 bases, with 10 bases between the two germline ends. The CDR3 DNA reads TGTGCCAGCAGTTATATAGGAGTTGAGCAGTTCTTC. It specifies CASSYIGVEQFF.

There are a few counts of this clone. CDR3 DNA: TGTGCCAGCAGTTCGCCGACGTCTAGCACAGATACGCAGTATTTT. Translating gives CASSSPTSSTDTQYF. The chain joins TRBV27 to TRBJ2-3, with D unresolved. Germline CDR1 MNHEY, CDR2 SMNVEV (reference sequence). This CDR3 is built from 15 residues. Trimming shortened V by 4 bases and J by 0 bases, and 11 bases separated the two germline ends.

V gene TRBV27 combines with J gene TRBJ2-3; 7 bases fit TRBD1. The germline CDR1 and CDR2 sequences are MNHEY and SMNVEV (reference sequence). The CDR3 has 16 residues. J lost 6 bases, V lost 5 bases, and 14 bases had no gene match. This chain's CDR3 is CASSPAPTGFGDTQYF. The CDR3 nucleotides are TGTGCCAGCAGTCCCGCCCCGACAGGGTTCGGGGATACGCAGTATTTT.

The CDR3 nucleotides read TGTGCCAGCTCCCCCAGACCAGAGGGTGACTATGGCTACACCTTC. This codes for CASSPRPEGDYGYTF. The rearrangement uses TRBV18 and TRBJ1-2; no reliable D call. The V end lost 6 bases, the J end lost 3 bases, and 17 bases lay between the germline ends. There are 15 residues in the CDR3. CDR1 and CDR2 from the germline V gene are KGHSH and LQKENI.

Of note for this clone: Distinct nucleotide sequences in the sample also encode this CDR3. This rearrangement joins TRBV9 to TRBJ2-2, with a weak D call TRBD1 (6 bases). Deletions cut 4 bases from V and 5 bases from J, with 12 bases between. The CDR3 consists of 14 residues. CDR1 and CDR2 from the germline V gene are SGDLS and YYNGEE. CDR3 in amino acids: CASSPRQVTGELFF. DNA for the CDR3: TGTGCCAGCAGCCCGCGACAGGTTACCGGGGAGCTGTTTTTT.

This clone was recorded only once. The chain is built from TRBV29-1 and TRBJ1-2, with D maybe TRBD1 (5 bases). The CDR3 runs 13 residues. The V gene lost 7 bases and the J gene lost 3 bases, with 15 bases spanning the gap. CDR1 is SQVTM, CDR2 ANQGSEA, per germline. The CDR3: CSAVGGVDYGYTF. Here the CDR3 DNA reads TGCAGCGCTGTTGGAGGGGTGGACTATGGCTACACCTTC.

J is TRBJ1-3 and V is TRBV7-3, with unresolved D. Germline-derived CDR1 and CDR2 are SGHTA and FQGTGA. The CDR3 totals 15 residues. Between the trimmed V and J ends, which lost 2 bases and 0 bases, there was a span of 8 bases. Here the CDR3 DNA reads TGTGCCAGCAGCTTAGACGGTTCCTCTGGAAACACCATATATTTT. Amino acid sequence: CASSLDGSSGNTIYF. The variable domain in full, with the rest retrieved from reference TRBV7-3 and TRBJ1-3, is GAGVSQTPSNKVTEKGKYVELRCDPISGHTALYWYRQSLGQGPEFLIYFQGTGAADDSGLPNDRFFAVRPEGSVSTLKIQRTERGDSAVYLCASSLDGSSGNTIYFGEGSWLTVV.

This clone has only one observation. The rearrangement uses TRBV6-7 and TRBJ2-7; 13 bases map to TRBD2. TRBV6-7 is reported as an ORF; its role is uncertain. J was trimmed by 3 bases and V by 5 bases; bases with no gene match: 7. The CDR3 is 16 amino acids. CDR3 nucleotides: TGTGCCAGCAGTACACGGACTAGCGGGAGAGTCTACGAGCAGTACTTC. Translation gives CASSTRTSGRVYEQYF.

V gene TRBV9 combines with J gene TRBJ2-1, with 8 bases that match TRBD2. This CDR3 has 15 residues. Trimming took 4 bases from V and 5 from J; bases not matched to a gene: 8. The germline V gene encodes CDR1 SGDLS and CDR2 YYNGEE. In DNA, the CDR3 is TGTGCCAGCAGCTTTAGCGGGATAGTCGACAATGAGCAGTTCTTC. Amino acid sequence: CASSFSGIVDNEQFF.

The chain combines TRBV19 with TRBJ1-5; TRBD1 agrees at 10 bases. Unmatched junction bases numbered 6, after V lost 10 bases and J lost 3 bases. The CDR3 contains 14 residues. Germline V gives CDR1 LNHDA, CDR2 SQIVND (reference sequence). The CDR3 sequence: CATKDRGFNQPQHF. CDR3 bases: TGTGCCACCAAGGACAGGGGGTTCAATCAGCCCCAGCATTTT.

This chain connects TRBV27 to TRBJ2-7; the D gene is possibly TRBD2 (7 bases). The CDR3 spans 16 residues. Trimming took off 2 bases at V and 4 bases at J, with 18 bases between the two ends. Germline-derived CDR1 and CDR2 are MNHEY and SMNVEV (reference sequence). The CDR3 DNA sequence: TGTGCCAGCAGTTTAATCTTCCCGGGGGGCGGATACGAGCAGTACTTC. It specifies CASSLIFPGGGYEQYF.

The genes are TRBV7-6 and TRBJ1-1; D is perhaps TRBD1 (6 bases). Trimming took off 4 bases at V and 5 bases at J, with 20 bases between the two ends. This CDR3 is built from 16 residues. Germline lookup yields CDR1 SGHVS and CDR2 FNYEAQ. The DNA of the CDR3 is TGTGCCAGCAGCTCCCCCCCTGGGGGCAGCGGGACTGAAGCTTTCTTT. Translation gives CASSSPPGGSGTEAFF.

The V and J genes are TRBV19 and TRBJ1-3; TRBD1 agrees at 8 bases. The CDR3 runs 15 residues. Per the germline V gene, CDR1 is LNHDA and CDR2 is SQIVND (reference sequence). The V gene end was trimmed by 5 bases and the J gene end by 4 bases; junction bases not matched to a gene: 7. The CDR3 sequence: CASSVDRGGGNTIYF. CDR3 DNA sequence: TGTGCCAGTAGTGTCGACAGGGGCGGAGGAAACACCATATATTTT.

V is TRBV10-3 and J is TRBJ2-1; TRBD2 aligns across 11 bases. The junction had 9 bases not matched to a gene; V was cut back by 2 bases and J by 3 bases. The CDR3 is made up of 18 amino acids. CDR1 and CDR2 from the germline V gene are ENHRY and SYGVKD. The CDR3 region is CAISEMTSGELLYNEQFF. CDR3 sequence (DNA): TGTGCCATCAGTGAGATGACTAGCGGGGAACTACTCTACAATGAGCAGTTCTTC.

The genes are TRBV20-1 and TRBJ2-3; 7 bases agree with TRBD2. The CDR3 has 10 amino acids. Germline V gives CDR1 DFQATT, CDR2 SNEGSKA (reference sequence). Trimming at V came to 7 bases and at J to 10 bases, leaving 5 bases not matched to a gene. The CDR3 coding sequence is TGCAGTGGTGGACTAGAAGCGCAGTATTTT. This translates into CSGGLEAQYF.

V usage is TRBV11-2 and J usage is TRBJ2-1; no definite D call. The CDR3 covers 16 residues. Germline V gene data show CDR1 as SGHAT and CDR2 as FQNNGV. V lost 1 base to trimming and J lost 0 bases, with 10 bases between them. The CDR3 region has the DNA TGTGCCAGCAGCTTAGTCGGGCCAAGCTCCTACAATGAGCAGTTCTTC. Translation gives CASSLVGPSSYNEQFF.

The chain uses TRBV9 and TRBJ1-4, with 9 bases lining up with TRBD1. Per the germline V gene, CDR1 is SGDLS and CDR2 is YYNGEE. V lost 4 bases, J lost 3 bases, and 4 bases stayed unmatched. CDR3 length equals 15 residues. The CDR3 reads CASSPGQGPNEKLFF. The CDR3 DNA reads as TGTGCCAGCAGCCCGGGACAGGGACCTAATGAAAAACTGTTTTTT.

Here the CDR3 DNA reads TGCGCCAGCAGCTTTATCGGGGACATGGAGACCCAGTACTTC. It codes for CASSFIGDMETQYF. The chain joins TRBV5-1 to TRBJ2-5; tentatively, D is TRBD1 (6 bases). V lost 2 bases, J lost 5 bases, and 13 bases lay in between. This CDR3 contains 14 residues. CDR1 and CDR2 from the germline V gene are SGHRS and YFSETQ.

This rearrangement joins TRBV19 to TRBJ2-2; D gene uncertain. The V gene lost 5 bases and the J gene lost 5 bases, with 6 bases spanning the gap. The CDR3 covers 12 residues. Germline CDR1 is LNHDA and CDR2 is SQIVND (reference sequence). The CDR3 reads CASSPLTGELFF. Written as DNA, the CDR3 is TGTGCCAGTAGTCCCCTTACCGGGGAGCTGTTTTTT.

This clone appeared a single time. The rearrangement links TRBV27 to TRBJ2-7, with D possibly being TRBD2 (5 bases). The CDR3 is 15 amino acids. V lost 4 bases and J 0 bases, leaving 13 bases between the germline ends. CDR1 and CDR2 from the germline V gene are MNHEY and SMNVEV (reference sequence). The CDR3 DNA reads TGTGCCAGCAGTTCCCTTACCGGGATCTCCTACGAGCAGTACTTC. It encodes CASSSLTGISYEQYF.

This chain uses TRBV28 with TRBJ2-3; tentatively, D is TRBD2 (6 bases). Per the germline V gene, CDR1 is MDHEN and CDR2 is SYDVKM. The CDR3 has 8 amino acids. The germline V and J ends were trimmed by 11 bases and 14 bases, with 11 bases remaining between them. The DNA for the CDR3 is TGTGCCGGACTAAGGTGGTATTTT. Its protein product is CAGLRWYF.

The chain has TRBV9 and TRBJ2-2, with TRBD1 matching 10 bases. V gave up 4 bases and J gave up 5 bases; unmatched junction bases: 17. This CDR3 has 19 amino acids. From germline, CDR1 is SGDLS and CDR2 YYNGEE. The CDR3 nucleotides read TGTGCCAGCAGCTCACACTTGACAGGGGGCTATGTGGAGACCGGGGAGCTGTTTTTT. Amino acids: CASSSHLTGGYVETGELFF.